The 21 T cell receptor beta chains listed next were all sequenced from one sample in a study of CD8+CD57+ T cells in acquired aplastic anemia. The study profiled TCR beta VDJ and CDR3 using genomic DNA as template. MiXCR, run by TCRdb on the reads, gives a single entry per CDR3 protein. The profile shows approximately 130,000 distinct CDR3 sequences, more than 35% of them singletons. Sequenced: sorted CD4+, CD8+, or CD8+CD57+ T cells (not recorded which) from PBMCs. Receptors originate from a human donor in good health, serving as a control.

The chain carries TRBV7-2 and TRBJ1-1; D call uncertain. The V end lost 2 bases, the J end lost 6 bases, and 7 bases lay between the germline ends. Germline V gives CDR1 SGHTA, CDR2 FQGNSA. The CDR3 runs to 12 residues. As DNA, the CDR3 is TGTGCCAGCAGCTTAAGTAGAGCTGAAGCTTTCTTT. It specifies CASSLSRAEAFF.

This clonotype has more than one count but fewer than ten. The chain uses TRBV20-1 and TRBJ2-4; 8 nucleotides line up with TRBD2. After removal of 5 bases from V and 1 base from J, the junction contained 19 bases not matched to a gene. CDR1 is DFQATT and CDR2 is SNEGSKA in the germline V gene (reference sequence). CDR3 length: 19 residues. This CDR3 reads CSAYGLSGSGGGAKNIQYF. CDR3 nucleotides: TGCAGTGCTTACGGACTAAGCGGGAGTGGGGGAGGGGCCAAAAACATTCAGTACTTC.

The chain uses TRBV7-9 and TRBJ1-1, with a possible D match to TRBD1 (5 bases). This CDR3 region has 16 residues. Per germline, CDR1 SEHNR and CDR2 FQNEAQ (reference sequence). The germline V and J ends were trimmed by 6 bases and 1 base, with 18 bases remaining between them. Written as DNA, the CDR3 is TGTGCCAGCAGGCCGGCTTCCGGGACGGGGAACACTGAAGCTTTCTTT. As protein: CASRPASGTGNTEAFF.

This clonotype was seen ten or more times. Sequence at one end of the junction differs from germline and may be a read error. The chain links TRBV10-3 to TRBJ2-2; no firm D call. The CDR3 runs to 13 residues. Germline V CDR1 and CDR2: ENHRY, SYGVKD. The CDR3 loop reads CAIMVRNAGELFF. Here the CDR3 DNA reads TGTGCCATCATGGTACGGAACGCCGGGGAGCTGTTTTTT.

This clonotype was seen ten or more times. This chain links TRBV19 with TRBJ1-1; 8 positions agree with TRBD1. The trim removed 3 bases at V and 3 bases at J, leaving 9 bases unmatched. The CDR3 sequence is 16 residues long. CDR1 and CDR2 from the germline V gene are LNHDA and SQIVND (reference sequence). Written as DNA, the CDR3 is TGTGCCAGTAGTATCGGACAGGGACTGGCGGACACTGAAGCTTTCTTT. Residues: CASSIGQGLADTEAFF.

This clonotype was picked up many times. The chain employs TRBV20-1 and TRBJ2-4; D possibly corresponds to TRBD2 (5 bases). The germline V gene has CDR1 DFQATT and CDR2 SNEGSKA (reference sequence). Deletions cut 6 bases from V and 14 bases from J, with 17 bases between. The CDR3 loop spans 11 amino acids. CDR3 in DNA: TGCAGTGCCCGGATAGGGAACGGGGAGTACTTC. It codes for CSARIGNGEYF.

This chain connects TRBV10-3 to TRBJ1-3; 9 bases are a match to TRBD1. The trim removed 3 bases at V and 8 bases at J, leaving 5 bases unmatched. This CDR3 is built from 14 residues. Per germline, CDR1 ENHRY and CDR2 SYGVKD. The CDR3 region has the DNA TGTGCCATCAGTGATTTACAGGGGGCAGACACCATATATTTT. It encodes CAISDLQGADTIYF.

This clonotype was seen at least ten times. The V and J genes are TRBV6-1 and TRBJ2-5, with a weak D call TRBD2 (6 bases). The CDR3 extends over 14 amino acids. Germline CDR1 and CDR2: MNHNS and SASEGT. V dropped 0 bases and J dropped 7 bases, with 12 bases sitting between them. The DNA for the CDR3 is TGTGCCAGCAGTGAAGCGCTGGGGGGAGGGACCCAGTACTTC. The encoded protein is CASSEALGGGTQYF.

This clonotype occurred many times. The V and J genes are TRBV12-3 or TRBV12-4 and TRBJ1-5; D not certain. The CDR3 covers 13 residues. V gave up 2 bases and J gave up 6 bases, with 8 bases separating them. Written as DNA, the CDR3 is TGTGCCAGCAGTTTAAGGGAGGGTCAGCCCCAGCATTTT. Translating it yields CASSLREGQPQHF.

Concerning this clonotype itself: A much more abundant neighbour one base away suggests this may be a read error. CDR3 region: CASSSLGSFGDTQYF. The CDR3 DNA follows: TGTGCCAGCAGTTCACTCGGGAGTTTCGGAGATACGCAGTATTTT. V is TRBV27 and J is TRBJ2-3, with D possibly TRBD2 on 6 matching bases. Trimming removed 4 bases from V and 5 bases from J, with 16 bases in between. CDR3 length: 15 amino acids. Germline-derived CDR1 and CDR2 are MNHEY and SMNVEV (reference sequence).

The chain uses TRBV20-1 and TRBJ2-7; TRBD2 is a possible D gene (6 bases). V shed 4 bases and J shed 6 bases, with 16 bases lying between them. The V gene's germline CDR1 is DFQATT and CDR2 SNEGSKA (reference sequence). The CDR3 covers 13 residues. The CDR3: CSAKGLHGGEQYF. The CDR3 DNA follows: TGCAGTGCTAAGGGACTCCATGGGGGCGAGCAGTACTTC.

V is TRBV29-1 and J is TRBJ2-7; TRBD2 agrees at 8 bases. Germline-derived CDR1 and CDR2 are SQVTM and ANQGSEA. V trimming: 3 bases; J trimming: 0 bases; junction bases outside the gene matches: 4. This CDR3 has 14 amino acids. The CDR3 protein is CSVEKSGSSYEQYF. The CDR3 DNA is TGCAGCGTTGAGAAGAGCGGGAGCTCCTACGAGCAGTACTTC.

This clonotype was observed at least ten times. The chain is built from TRBV11-2 and TRBJ1-5, with a weak D call TRBD1 (5 bases). Germline CDR1 reads SGHAT; CDR2 reads FQNNGV. The V end was cut by 2 bases, the J end by 2 bases, with 13 bases between. The CDR3 is made up of 16 amino acids. The CDR3 region is CASSLSTGRGNQPQHF. The DNA of the CDR3 is TGTGCCAGCAGCTTATCAACAGGTCGTGGCAATCAGCCCCAGCATTTT.

V and J are TRBV24-1 and TRBJ2-7; 8 bases map to TRBD1. This CDR3 is built from 13 residues. CDR1 and CDR2 from the germline V gene are KGHDR and SFDVKD. V gave up 4 bases and J gave up 4 bases; unmatched junction bases: 2. The CDR3 DNA sequence: TGTGCCACCAGTGACCGGACAGGGTACGAGCAGTACTTC. It is translated as CATSDRTGYEQYF.

This clonotype was seen just once. An end of the junction differs from the germline gene, which may be a read error. The chain employs TRBV20-1 and TRBJ1-1, with TRBD1 matching 7 bases. CDR1 and CDR2 from the germline V gene are DFQATT and SNEGSKA (reference sequence). This CDR3 contains 14 residues. This chain's CDR3 is CCATSGQVAAEAFF. The CDR3 region has the DNA TGCTGTGCTACTTCCGGACAGGTCGCGGCTGAAGCTTTCTTT.

V usage is TRBV20-1 and J usage is TRBJ2-3; 8 bases are a match to TRBD1. Germline CDR1 reads DFQATT; CDR2 reads SNEGSKA (reference sequence). The junction had 6 bases not matched to a gene; V was cut back by 3 bases and J by 7 bases. The CDR3 spans 13 residues. CDR3 sequence reads: CSASRQGKHTQYF. The CDR3 nucleotides are TGCAGTGCTAGCAGACAGGGGAAACATACGCAGTATTTT.

This clonotype showed up many times. The chain employs TRBV6-1 and TRBJ1-1, with D tentatively TRBD1 (6 bases). This CDR3 comprises 15 residues. Germline CDR1 reads MNHNS; CDR2 reads SASEGT. Trimming removed 5 bases from V and 0 bases from J, with 13 bases in between. CDR3 residues: CASSKQGLMNTEAFF. DNA for the CDR3: TGTGCCAGCAGTAAACAGGGTTTGATGAACACTGAAGCTTTCTTT.

In regard to this clonotype: This may stem from a read error, because a much larger clone lies one nucleotide away. The gene calls are TRBV5-1 and TRBJ1-4; 7 nucleotides line up with TRBD1. The CDR3 loop spans 14 amino acids. Germline CDR1 reads SGHRS; CDR2 reads YFSETQ. DNA of the CDR3: TGCGCCAGCAGCTTCGGGACAGATAATGAAAGACTGTTTTTT. It translates to CASSFGTDNERLFF.

This chain connects TRBV29-1 to TRBJ1-1, with a tentative D call TRBD1 (5 bases). Germline-derived CDR1 and CDR2 are SQVTM and ANQGSEA. CDR3 length: 13 residues. V lost 0 bases and J lost 0, with 5 bases in between. DNA of the CDR3: TGCAGCGTTGAAGAGACAGTGAACACTGAAGCTTTCTTT. This codes for CSVEETVNTEAFF.

V is TRBV20-1 and J is TRBJ1-2; 8 bases are shared with TRBD1. Trimming cost V 6 bases and J 4 bases; bases outside gene matches: 7. Germline-derived CDR1 and CDR2 are DFQATT and SNEGSKA (reference sequence). The CDR3 runs to 13 residues. The chain's CDR3 is CSAPTGASYGYTF. The CDR3 bases are TGCAGTGCCCCGACAGGGGCCAGCTATGGCTACACCTTC.

Ten or more counts support this clonotype. The chain uses TRBV6-4 and TRBJ1-2; 9 nucleotides agree with TRBD1. After removal of 6 bases from V and 7 bases from J, the junction contained 9 bases not matched to a gene. The CDR3 has 14 residues. Germline CDR1 reads MRHNA; CDR2 reads SNTAGT. CDR3 in amino acids: CASSPTGGGSGYTF. CDR3 nucleotides: TGTGCCAGCAGCCCTACAGGGGGCGGAAGTGGCTACACCTTC.